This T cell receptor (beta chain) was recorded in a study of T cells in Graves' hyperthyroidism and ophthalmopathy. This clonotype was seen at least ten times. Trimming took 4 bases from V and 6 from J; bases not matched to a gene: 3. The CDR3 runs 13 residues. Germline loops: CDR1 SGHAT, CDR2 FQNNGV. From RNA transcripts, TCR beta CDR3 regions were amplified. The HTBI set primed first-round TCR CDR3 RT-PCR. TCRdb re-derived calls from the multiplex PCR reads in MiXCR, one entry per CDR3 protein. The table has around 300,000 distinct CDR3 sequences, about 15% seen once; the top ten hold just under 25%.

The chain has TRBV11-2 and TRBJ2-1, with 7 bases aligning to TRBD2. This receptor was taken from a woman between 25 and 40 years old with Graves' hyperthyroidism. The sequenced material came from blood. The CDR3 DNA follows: TGTGCCAGCAGCTGGGGGGGAGCCAATGAGCAGTTCTTC. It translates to CASSWGGANEQFF.